This T cell receptor beta chain is drawn from a study of molecular identifiers for immune sequencing clone quantification. Study-wide results and limits: Clones above 20 RNA copies contained over 98% of effector molecules but under 1% of naive ones.

TCRdb fed the PCR reads into MiXCR, producing one record per CDR3 protein. The table has some 590,000 distinct CDR3 sequences, around 25% seen once. This clonotype was picked up a small number of times. What it recognizes is unknown. CDR1 LGHDT and CDR2 YNNKEL come from the germline V gene (reference sequence). The V and J ends lost 1 base and 1 base respectively, with 11 bases between them. The CDR3 covers 15 residues. The sequencing sample was made of naive CD8+ T cells from blood, with Jurkat cell RNA spiked in. Subset described: FACS-sorted CD8+CD4-CCR7+CD45RA+ naive T cells. This clonotype was obtained from a human donor in good health. Some libraries in this study had Jurkat cell RNA spiked in. The chain recombines TRBV3-1 with TRBJ2-7; D gene uncertain. The CDR3 protein is CASSQVPAASYEQYF. In nucleotides, the CDR3 is TGTGCCAGCAGCCAAGTCCCCGCCGCATCCTACGAGCAGTACTTC.